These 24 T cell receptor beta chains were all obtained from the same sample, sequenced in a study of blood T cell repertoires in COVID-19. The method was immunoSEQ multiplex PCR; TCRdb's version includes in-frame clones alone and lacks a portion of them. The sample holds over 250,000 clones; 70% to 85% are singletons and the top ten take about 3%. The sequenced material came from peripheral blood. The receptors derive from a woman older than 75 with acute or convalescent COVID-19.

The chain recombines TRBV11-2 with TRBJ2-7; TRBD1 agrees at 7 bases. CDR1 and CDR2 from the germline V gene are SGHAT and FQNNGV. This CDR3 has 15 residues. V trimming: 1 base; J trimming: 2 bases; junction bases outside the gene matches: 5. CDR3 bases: TGTGCCAGCAGCTTAGTGGCAGGGGGTACCTACGAGCAGTACTTC. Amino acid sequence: CASSLVAGGTYEQYF.

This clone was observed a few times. The CDR3 DNA is TGCGCCAGCAGCCAAGTTTCCCTAGCGGAGGGCGGAGAGACCCAGTACTTC. Amino acids: CASSQVSLAEGGETQYF. This chain joins TRBV4-1 and TRBJ2-5; 7 nucleotides align to TRBD2. V lost 1 base and J lost 4; bases outside the gene matches: 12. The germline CDR1 and CDR2 sequences are MGHRA and YSYEKL. The length of the CDR3 is 17 residues.

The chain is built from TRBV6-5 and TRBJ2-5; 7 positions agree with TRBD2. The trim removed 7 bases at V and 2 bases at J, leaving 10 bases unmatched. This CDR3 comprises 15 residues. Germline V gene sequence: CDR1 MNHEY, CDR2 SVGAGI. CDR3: CASNKGLGSQETQYF. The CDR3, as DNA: TGTGCCAGCAATAAAGGACTAGGCTCTCAAGAGACCCAGTACTTC.

CDR3 in amino acids: CASSLDQGSAGNTIYF. The CDR3 DNA is TGCGCCAGCAGCTTGGATCAGGGGTCAGCTGGAAACACCATATATTTT. The chain combines TRBV5-1 with TRBJ1-3; D may be TRBD1 (6 bases). Germline CDR1 is SGHRS and CDR2 is YFSETQ. The CDR3 totals 16 residues. V was clipped by 0 bases and J by 2 bases, with 12 bases between them.

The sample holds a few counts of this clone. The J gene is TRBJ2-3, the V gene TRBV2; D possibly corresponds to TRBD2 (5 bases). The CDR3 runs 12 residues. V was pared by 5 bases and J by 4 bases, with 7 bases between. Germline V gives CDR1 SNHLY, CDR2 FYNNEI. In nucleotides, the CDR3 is TGTGCCAGCAGTTTCGGGGCAGATACGCAGTATTTT. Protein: CASSFGADTQYF.

In DNA form, the CDR3 reads TGTGCCAGCACTAATACAGGTGCCTTTGGCGAGCAGTACTTC. It specifies CASTNTGAFGEQYF. V is TRBV6-5 and J is TRBJ2-7; tentatively, D is TRBD1 (5 bases). This CDR3 spans 14 amino acids. Germline CDR1 MNHEY, CDR2 SVGAGI. V was pared by 7 bases and J by 6 bases, with 19 bases between.

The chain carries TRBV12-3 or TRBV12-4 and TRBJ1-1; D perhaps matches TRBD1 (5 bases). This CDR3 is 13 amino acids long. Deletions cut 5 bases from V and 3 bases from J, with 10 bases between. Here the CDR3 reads CASSLGTYTEAFF. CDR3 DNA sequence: TGTGCCAGCAGTCTAGGGACTTACACTGAAGCTTTCTTT.

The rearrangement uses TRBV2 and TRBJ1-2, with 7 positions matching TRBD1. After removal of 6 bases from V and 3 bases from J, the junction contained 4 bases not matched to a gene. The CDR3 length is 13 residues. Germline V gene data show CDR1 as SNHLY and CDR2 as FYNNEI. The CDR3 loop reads CASRTGLDYGYTF. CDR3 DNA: TGTGCCAGCAGGACAGGGCTCGACTATGGCTACACCTTC.

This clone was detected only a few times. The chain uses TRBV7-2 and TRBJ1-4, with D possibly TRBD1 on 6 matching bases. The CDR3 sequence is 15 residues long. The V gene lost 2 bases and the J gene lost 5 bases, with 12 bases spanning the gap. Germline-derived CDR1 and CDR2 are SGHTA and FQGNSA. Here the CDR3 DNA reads TGTGCCAGCAGCTTAATGGGGAGGGGGAATGAAAAACTGTTTTTT. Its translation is CASSLMGRGNEKLFF.

The CDR3, as DNA: TGTGCCAGCAGTTTAGAATTCTCCGGGGAGCTGTTTTTT. Residues: CASSLEFSGELFF. The chain is built from TRBV2 and TRBJ2-2; D gene ambiguous. The V gene's germline CDR1 is SNHLY and CDR2 FYNNEI. V shed 5 bases and J shed 6 bases, with 10 bases lying between them. The CDR3 has 13 amino acids.

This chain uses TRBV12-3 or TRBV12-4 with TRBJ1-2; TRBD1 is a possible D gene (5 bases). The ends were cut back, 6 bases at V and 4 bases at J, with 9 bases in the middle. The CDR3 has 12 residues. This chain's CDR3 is CASRRGTYGYTF. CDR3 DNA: TGTGCCAGCAGAAGGGGTACCTATGGCTACACCTTC.

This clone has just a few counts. This CDR3 is CASSLGGTGITYEQYF. The DNA of the CDR3 is TGCGCCAGCAGCTTGGGGGGGACAGGGATAACCTACGAGCAGTACTTC. The V and J genes are TRBV5-1 and TRBJ2-7, with 9 bases fitting TRBD1. Germline-derived CDR1 and CDR2 are SGHRS and YFSETQ. This CDR3 spans 16 amino acids. After removal of 0 bases from V and 2 bases from J, the junction contained 6 bases not matched to a gene.

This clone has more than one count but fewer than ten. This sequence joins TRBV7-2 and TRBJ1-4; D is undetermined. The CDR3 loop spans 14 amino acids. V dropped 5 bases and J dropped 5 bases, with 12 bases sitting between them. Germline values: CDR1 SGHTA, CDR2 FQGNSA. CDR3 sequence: CASSPGRDNEKLFF. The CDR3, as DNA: TGTGCCAGCAGCCCGGGGAGAGACAATGAAAAACTGTTTTTT.

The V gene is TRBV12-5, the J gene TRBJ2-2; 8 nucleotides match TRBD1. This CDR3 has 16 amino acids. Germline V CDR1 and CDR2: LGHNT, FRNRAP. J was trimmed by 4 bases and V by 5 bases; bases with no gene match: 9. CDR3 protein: CASGQGQGSGTGELFF. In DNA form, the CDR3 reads TGTGCTAGTGGTCAAGGACAGGGAAGTGGCACCGGGGAGCTGTTTTTT.

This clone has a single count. Here the CDR3 DNA reads TGTGCCACCTCTAGCGGGGGGGTCTACGAGCAGTACTTC. Translation gives CATSSGGVYEQYF. The chain carries TRBV10-3 and TRBJ2-7; TRBD2 matches at 12 bases. CDR1 and CDR2 from the germline V gene are ENHRY and SYGVKD. V shed 10 bases and J 3 bases; nucleotides not matched to a gene: 4. The CDR3 runs to 13 residues.

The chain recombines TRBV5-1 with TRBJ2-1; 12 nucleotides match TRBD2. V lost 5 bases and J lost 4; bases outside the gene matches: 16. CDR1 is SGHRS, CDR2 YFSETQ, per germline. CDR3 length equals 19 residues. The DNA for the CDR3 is TGCGCCAGCAGTGGGGTTGGACTAGCGGGGTCGCGGCGGTACAATGAGCAGTTCTTC. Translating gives CASSGVGLAGSRRYNEQFF.

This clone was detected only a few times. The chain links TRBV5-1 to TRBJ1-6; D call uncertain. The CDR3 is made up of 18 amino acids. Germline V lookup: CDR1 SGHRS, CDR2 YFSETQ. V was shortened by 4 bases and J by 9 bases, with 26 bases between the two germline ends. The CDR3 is CASSPLATTPDGSSPLHF. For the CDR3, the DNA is TGCGCCAGCAGCCCACTAGCCACGACACCCGACGGGAGTTCACCCCTCCACTTT.

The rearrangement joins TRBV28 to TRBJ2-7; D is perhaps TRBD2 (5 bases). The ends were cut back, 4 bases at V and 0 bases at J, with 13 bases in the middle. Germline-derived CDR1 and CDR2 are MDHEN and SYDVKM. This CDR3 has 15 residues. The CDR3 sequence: CASSSPGGLSYEQYF. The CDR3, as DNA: TGTGCCAGCAGTTCCCCAGGAGGCCTCTCCTACGAGCAGTACTTC.

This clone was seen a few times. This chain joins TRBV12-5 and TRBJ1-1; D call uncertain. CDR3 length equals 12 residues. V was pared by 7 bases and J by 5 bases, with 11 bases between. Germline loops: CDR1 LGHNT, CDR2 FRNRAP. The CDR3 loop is CASAPRETEAFF. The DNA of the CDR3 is TGTGCTAGTGCCCCCCGGGAGACTGAAGCTTTCTTT. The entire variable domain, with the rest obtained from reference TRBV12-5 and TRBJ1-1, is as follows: DARVTQTPRHKVTEMGQEVTMRCQPILGHNTVFWYRQTMMQGLELLAYFRNRAPLDDSGMPKDRFSAEMPDATLATLKIQPSEPRDSAVYFCASAPRETEAFFGQGTRLTVV.

CDR3 in DNA: TGCGCCAGCGGCGGACAGCCTGACGATCAGCCCCAGCATTTT. It yields the protein CASGGQPDDQPQHF. This chain joins TRBV23-1 and TRBJ1-5; TRBD1 might be the D (6 bases). TRBV23-1 is recorded as an ORF, its role being uncertain. This CDR3 is built from 14 residues. The V end lost 8 bases, the J end lost 5 bases, and 16 bases lay between the germline ends.

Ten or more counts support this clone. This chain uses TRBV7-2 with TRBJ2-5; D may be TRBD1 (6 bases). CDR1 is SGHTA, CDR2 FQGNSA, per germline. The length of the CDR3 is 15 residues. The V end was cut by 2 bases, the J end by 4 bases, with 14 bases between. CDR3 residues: CASSLSTNRVETQYF. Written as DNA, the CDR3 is TGTGCCAGCAGCTTATCTACCAACAGGGTAGAGACCCAGTACTTC. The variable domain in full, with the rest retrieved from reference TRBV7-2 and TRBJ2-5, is GAGVSQSPSNKVTEKGKDVELRCDPISGHTALYWYRQSLGQGLEFLIYFQGNSAPDKSGLPSDRFSAERTGGSVSTLTIQRTQQEDSAVYLCASSLSTNRVETQYFGPGTRLLVL.

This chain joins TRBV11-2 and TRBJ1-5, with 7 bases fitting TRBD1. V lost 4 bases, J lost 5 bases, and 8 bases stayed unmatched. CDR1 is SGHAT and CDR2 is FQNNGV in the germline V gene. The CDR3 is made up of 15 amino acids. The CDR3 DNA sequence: TGTGCCAGCAGCTCAACCTCGACAGGGTATCAGCCCCAGCATTTT. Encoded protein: CASSSTSTGYQPQHF.

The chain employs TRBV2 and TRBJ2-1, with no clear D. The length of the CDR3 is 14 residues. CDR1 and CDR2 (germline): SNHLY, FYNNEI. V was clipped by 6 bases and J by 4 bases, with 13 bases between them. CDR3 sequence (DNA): TGTGCCAGCAGCCTAAGCACAGATTACAATGAGCAGTTCTTC. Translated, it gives CASSLSTDYNEQFF.

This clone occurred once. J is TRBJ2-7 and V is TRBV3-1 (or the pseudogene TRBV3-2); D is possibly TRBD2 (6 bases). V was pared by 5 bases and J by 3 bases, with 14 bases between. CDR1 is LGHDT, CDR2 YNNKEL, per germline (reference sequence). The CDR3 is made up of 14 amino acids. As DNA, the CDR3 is TGTGCCAGCAGCTCAATTGCGGGGAACTACGAGCAGTACTTC. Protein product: CASSSIAGNYEQYF.